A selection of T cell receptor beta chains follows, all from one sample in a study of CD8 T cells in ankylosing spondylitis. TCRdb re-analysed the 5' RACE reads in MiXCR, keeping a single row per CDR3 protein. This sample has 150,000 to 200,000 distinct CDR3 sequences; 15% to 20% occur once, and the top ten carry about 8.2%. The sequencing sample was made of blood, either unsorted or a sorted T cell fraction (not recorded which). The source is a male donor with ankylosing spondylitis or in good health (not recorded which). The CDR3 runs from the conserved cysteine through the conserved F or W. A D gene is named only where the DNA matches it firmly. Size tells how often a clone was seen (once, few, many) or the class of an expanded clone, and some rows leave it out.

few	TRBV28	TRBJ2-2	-	CASSSFTGELFF	TGTGCCAGCAGTTCTTTCACCGGGGAGCTGTTTTTT
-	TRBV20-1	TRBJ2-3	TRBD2	CSASPSSGRASTTDTQYF	TGCAGTGCTAGTCCCTCCAGCGGGAGGGCCTCAACCACAGATACGCAGTATTTT
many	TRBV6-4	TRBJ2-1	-	CASSANFRIAYNEQFF	TGTGCCAGCAGTGCAAACTTTAGAATTGCCTACAATGAGCAGTTCTTC
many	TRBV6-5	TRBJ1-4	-	CASSYVGGTNEKLFF	TGTGCCAGCAGTTACGTAGGGGGTACTAATGAAAAACTGTTTTTT
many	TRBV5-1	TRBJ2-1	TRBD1	CASSLRTGDGNEQFF	TGCGCCAGCAGCTTAAGGACAGGGGACGGCAATGAGCAGTTCTTC
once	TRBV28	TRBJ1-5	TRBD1	CASSPLGQNNQPQHF	TGTGCCAGCAGTCCGTTGGGACAGAACAATCAGCCCCAGCATTTT
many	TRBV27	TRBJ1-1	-	CASGTVDTLGPMNTEAFF	TGTGCCAGCGGTACCGTGGACACTCTGGGCCCTATGAACACTGAAGCTTTCTTT
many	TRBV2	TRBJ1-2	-	CASSEAQAWAGGYTF	TGTGCCAGCAGTGAAGCGCAGGCCTGGGCAGGGGGCTACACCTTC
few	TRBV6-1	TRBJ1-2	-	CASPSQRGKDGYTF	TGTGCCAGCCCCTCCCAGCGGGGGAAGGATGGCTACACCTTC
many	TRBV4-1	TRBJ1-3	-	CASSQVTTGNTIYF	TGCGCCAGCAGCCAAGTAACAACTGGAAACACCATATATTTT
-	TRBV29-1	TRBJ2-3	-	CSVSAGLLTDTQYF	TGCAGCGTTTCCGCAGGGCTACTCACAGATACGCAGTATTTT
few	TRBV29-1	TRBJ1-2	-	CSAAGGFNYGYTF	TGCAGCGCCGCCGGAGGCTTTAACTATGGCTACACCTTC
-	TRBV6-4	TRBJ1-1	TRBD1	CASSDTFRTGGRNTKAFF	TGTGCCAGCAGTGACACGTTTAGGACAGGGGGCAGGAACACTAAAGCTTTCTTT
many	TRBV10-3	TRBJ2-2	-	CAISSSPDLLNTGELFF	TGTGCCATCAGCTCCTCTCCGGACTTACTGAACACCGGGGAGCTGTTTTTT
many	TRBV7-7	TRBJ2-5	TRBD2	CASSASGGQETQYF	TGTGCCAGCAGCGCTAGCGGCGGACAAGAGACCCAGTACTTC
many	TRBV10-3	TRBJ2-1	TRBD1	CAIRRQGSFYNEQFF	TGTGCCATCAGGAGACAGGGAAGCTTCTACAATGAGCAGTTCTTC
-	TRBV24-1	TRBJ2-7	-	CATSDSPYRDGEQYF	TGTGCCACCAGTGACTCTCCCTACAGGGACGGCGAGCAGTACTTC
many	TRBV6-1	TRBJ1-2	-	CASRTTRADDYGYTF	TGTGCCAGCAGAACAACGAGGGCAGATGACTATGGCTACACCTTC
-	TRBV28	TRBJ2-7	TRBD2	CASSPPGLANEQYF	TGTGCCAGCAGTCCACCGGGACTAGCAAACGAGCAGTACTTC
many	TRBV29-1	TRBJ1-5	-	CSVQTEGNQPQHF	TGCAGCGTCCAGACAGAGGGCAATCAGCCCCAGCATTTT
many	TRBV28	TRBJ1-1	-	CASSLRTEAFF	TGTGCCAGCAGTTTAAGGACTGAAGCTTTCTTT
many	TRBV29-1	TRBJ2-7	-	CSVRHRQDAYEQYF	TGCAGCGTCCGTCACCGACAGGATGCCTACGAGCAGTACTTC
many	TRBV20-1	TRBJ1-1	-	CSAREGQPNTEAFF	TGCAGTGCTAGGGAGGGCCAGCCAAACACTGAAGCTTTCTTT
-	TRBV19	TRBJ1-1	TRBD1	CASRTGRNTEAFF	TGTGCCAGTAGGACAGGGAGGAACACTGAAGCTTTCTTT
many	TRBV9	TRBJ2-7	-	CASSFGPSSYEQYF	TGTGCCAGCAGTTTCGGACCCTCCTCCTACGAGCAGTACTTC
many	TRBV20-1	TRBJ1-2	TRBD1	CSAGDRGNYGYTF	TGCAGTGCTGGCGACAGGGGGAACTATGGCTACACCTTC
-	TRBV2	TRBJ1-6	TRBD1	CASRDTGGQSPLHF	TGTGCCAGCAGGGATACAGGGGGCCAATCACCCCTCCACTTT
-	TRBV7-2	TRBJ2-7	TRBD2	CASSETSGRALEQYF	TGTGCCAGCAGCGAGACTAGCGGGAGGGCCCTCGAGCAGTACTTC
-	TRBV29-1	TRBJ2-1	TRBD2	CSVEGISGSSYNEQFF	TGCAGCGTTGAAGGGATTAGCGGGAGCTCCTACAATGAGCAGTTCTTC
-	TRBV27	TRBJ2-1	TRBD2	CASSLVAGQYTREQFF	TGTGCCAGCAGTTTGGTAGCGGGACAATATACCAGGGAGCAGTTCTTC
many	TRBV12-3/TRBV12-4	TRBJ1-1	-	CASSLWGGDTEAFF	TGTGCCAGCAGTTTATGGGGGGGAGACACTGAAGCTTTCTTT
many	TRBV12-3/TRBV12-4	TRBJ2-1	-	CASVRRGSYNEQFF	TGTGCCAGCGTTAGGAGGGGATCCTACAATGAGCAGTTCTTC
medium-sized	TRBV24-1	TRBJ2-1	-	CATSGASAINEQFF	TGTGCCACCAGTGGGGCTAGCGCAATCAATGAGCAGTTCTTC
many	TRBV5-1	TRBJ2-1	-	CASSPEGIEQFF	TGCGCCAGCAGCCCGGAGGGTATTGAGCAGTTCTTC
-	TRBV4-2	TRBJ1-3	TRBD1	CASSQGGTGTGNTIYF	TGTGCCAGCAGCCAAGGGGGGACAGGGACTGGAAACACCATATATTTT
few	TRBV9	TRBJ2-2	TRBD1	CASSAQTGGLTGELFF	TGTGCCAGCAGCGCGCAGACAGGGGGCCTCACCGGGGAGCTGTTTTTT
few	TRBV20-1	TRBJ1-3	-	CSARGGGSGNTIYF	TGCAGTGCTAGAGGGGGGGGCTCTGGAAACACCATATATTTT
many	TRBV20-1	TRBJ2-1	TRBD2	CSASGGTEQFF	TGCAGTGCGTCGGGGGGTACTGAGCAGTTCTTC
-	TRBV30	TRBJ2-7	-	CAWYTEAYEQYF	TGTGCCTGGTATACAGAGGCCTACGAGCAGTACTTC
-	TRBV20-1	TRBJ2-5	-	CSAFRPQGKTQYF	TGCAGTGCTTTTCGACCCCAGGGGAAGACCCAGTACTTC
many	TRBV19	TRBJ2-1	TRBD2	CASSDLALAGERKNEQFF	TGTGCCAGTAGCGACTTGGCCCTAGCGGGAGAGAGGAAGAATGAGCAGTTCTTC
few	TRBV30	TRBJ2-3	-	CAWSEQDPDTQYF	TGTGCCTGGAGTGAACAGGATCCAGATACGCAGTATTTT
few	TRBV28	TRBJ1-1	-	CASSSSRGNTEAFF	TGTGCCAGCAGCTCCTCCAGGGGGAACACTGAAGCTTTCTTT
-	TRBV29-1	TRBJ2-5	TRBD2	CSVELAGWETQYF	TGCAGCGTTGAACTAGCGGGATGGGAGACCCAGTACTTC
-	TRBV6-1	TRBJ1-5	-	CASSPDTRGGDQPQRF	TGTGCCAGCAGCCCGGACACCCGGGGTGGAGATCAGCCCCAGCGTTTT